This T cell receptor (beta chain) was sequenced in a study of shared clonotypes between healthy human individuals. Study-level results: Naive subsets generally exceeded memory subsets in estimated richness.

Naive-designated CD8 cells lacked CD45RO, were positively enriched for CCR7, and omitted terminally differentiated effector memory CD45RA+ cells. All donors qualified as healthy HIV-negative adults and had experienced no recent acute infections or vaccinations. This clone showed up just once. Its antigen is as yet unknown. This CDR3 has 13 residues. Per germline, CDR1 SNHLY and CDR2 FYNNEI. Trimming at V came to 6 bases and at J to 2 bases, leaving 3 bases not matched to a gene. Deep was the level used in running the assay. Several immunoSEQ plates held equal portions of the genomic DNA taken from each subset. Only in-frame clones appear in the TCRdb table, and some are missing; sequencing was by immunoSEQ multiplex PCR. Altogether about 2.1 million clones are present, roughly 95% being singletons, with the ten largest covering 1.5% to 2%.

Sequencing was carried out using naive CD8+ T cells from PBMCs. The chain employs TRBV2 and TRBJ2-7, with TRBD1 matching 8 bases. This sequence was found in a man between 18 and 35 years old in good health. Some clones in this sample may be carry-over from other donors' samples. CDR3 bases: TGTGCCAGCAGGGAGGGACAGGCCTACGAGCAGTACTTC. Translated, it gives CASREGQAYEQYF.